This T cell receptor beta chain was profiled in a study of blood T cells in healthy people across ages. Together with a sample-barcoded 5' primer, a J-beta primer mix was included in a second PCR lasting about 7 to 11 cycles. From each sample, at least 2.5 million paired-end reads containing CDR3 were obtained. One entry per CDR3 protein, called by TCRdb with MiXCR from the 5' RACE reads. The table lists approximately 600,000 distinct CDR3 sequences, approximately 59% of them singletons. The CDR3 consists of 15 residues. CDR1 and CDR2 from the germline V gene are SGHKS and YYEKEE (reference sequence). Trimming took 4 bases from V and 0 from J, leaving 10 bases between them.

This sequence joins TRBV5-5 and TRBJ1-4, with D uncertain. The receptor was isolated from a man between 60 and 75 years old in good health. Sequenced: blood. The CDR3 reads CASSGGVATNEKLFF. The CDR3 DNA follows: TGTGCCAGCAGCGGCGGGGTTGCAACTAATGAAAAACTGTTTTTT.